The 9 T cell receptor beta chains reported below all come from one sample, sequenced in a study of cytotoxic CD8 clonotypes in ibrutinib-treated CLL. Produced via immunoSEQ multiplex PCR; TCRdb's table is partial and in-frame only. The data contain around 30,000 clones, about 62% of them singletons. The sequencing used PBMCs, collected before ibrutinib treatment. Every receptor here comes from a human donor with chronic lymphocytic leukemia.

V gene TRBV5-4 combines with J gene TRBJ2-1; D is perhaps TRBD1 (6 bases). Germline V lookup: CDR1 SGHNT, CDR2 YYREEE (reference sequence). Between the trimmed V and J ends, which lost 0 bases and 6 bases, there was a span of 13 bases. The CDR3 consists of 15 residues. CDR3 sequence reads: CASSLGQGNSNEQFF. The CDR3 nucleotides read TGTGCCAGCAGCTTGGGGCAGGGGAATAGCAATGAGCAGTTCTTC.

This rearrangement joins TRBV15 to TRBJ2-3, with unresolved D. CDR3 length equals 13 residues. Germline-derived CDR1 and CDR2 are LNHNV and YYDKDF (reference sequence). The ends were cut back, 5 bases at V and 0 bases at J, with 6 bases in the middle. For the CDR3, the DNA is TGTGCCACCAGCGGACCTAGCACAGATACGCAGTATTTT. This codes for CATSGPSTDTQYF. Complete variable domain (other parts from reference TRBV15 and TRBJ2-3): DAMVIQNPRYQVTQFGKPVTLSCSQTLNHNVMYWYQQKSSQAPKLLFHYYDKDFNNEADTPDNFQSRRPNTSFCFLDIRSPGLGDTAMYLCATSGPSTDTQYFGPGTRLTVL.

The chain joins TRBV6-1 to TRBJ1-1; the match to TRBD1 covers 9 bases. V gave up 4 bases and J gave up 5 bases; unmatched junction bases: 8. The CDR3 is 15 amino acids. Germline V gene lookup returns CDR1 MNHNS and CDR2 SASEGT. The CDR3 protein is CASSALTGGGTEAFF. Written as DNA, the CDR3 is TGTGCCAGCAGTGCGTTGACAGGGGGGGGTACTGAAGCTTTCTTT.

CDR3 nucleotides: TGCGCCAGCAGATCGGGACAGGGTAACGAGCAGTACTTC. This codes for CASRSGQGNEQYF. This chain links TRBV23-1 with TRBJ2-7; 9 bases match TRBD1. TRBV23-1 is filed as an ORF, its function uncertain. This CDR3 is built from 13 residues. V trimming: 6 bases; J trimming: 5 bases; junction bases outside the gene matches: 5.

The V gene is TRBV9, the J gene TRBJ1-3, with a weak D call TRBD1 (5 bases). The V gene lost 4 bases and the J gene lost 0 bases, with 14 bases spanning the gap. CDR1 is SGDLS and CDR2 is YYNGEE in the germline V gene. The CDR3 consists of 16 residues. The CDR3 bases are TGTGCCAGCAGCTTAAGACCAGGGAGCTCTGGAAACACCATATATTTT. This sequence encodes CASSLRPGSSGNTIYF.

This chain links TRBV15 with TRBJ2-6; D uncertain. The V and J ends lost 0 bases and 0 bases respectively, with 3 bases between them. Germline CDR1 is LNHNV and CDR2 is YYDKDF (reference sequence). The CDR3 sequence is 15 residues long. The CDR3: CATSRDNSGANVLTF. CDR3 bases: TGTGCCACCAGCAGAGACAACTCTGGGGCCAACGTCCTGACTTTC. Full variable domain (outside the CDR3, taken from reference TRBV15 and TRBJ2-6): DAMVIQNPRYQVTQFGKPVTLSCSQTLNHNVMYWYQQKSSQAPKLLFHYYDKDFNNEADTPDNFQSRRPNTSFCFLDIRSPGLGDTAMYLCATSRDNSGANVLTFGAGSRLTVL.

This clone came up once. This sequence joins TRBV15 and TRBJ1-1; D is possibly TRBD1 (5 bases). Trimming took 2 bases from V and 4 from J, leaving 17 bases between them. This CDR3 contains 16 residues. From germline, CDR1 is LNHNV and CDR2 YYDKDF (reference sequence). The CDR3 loop reads CATSRISWGVGTEAFF. The CDR3, as DNA: TGTGCCACCAGCAGAATATCCTGGGGGGTTGGCACTGAAGCTTTCTTT. The variable domain in full, completed from reference TRBV15 and TRBJ1-1, reads DAMVIQNPRYQVTQFGKPVTLSCSQTLNHNVMYWYQQKSSQAPKLLFHYYDKDFNNEADTPDNFQSRRPNTSFCFLDIRSPGLGDTAMYLCATSRISWGVGTEAFFGQGTRLTVV.

The chain couples TRBV6-1 to TRBJ2-1; 7 positions match TRBD2. The CDR3 runs to 13 residues. CDR1 MNHNS and CDR2 SASEGT come from the germline V gene. J gave up 8 bases and V 4 bases, and 5 bases lay outside the gene matches. CDR3 sequence reads: CASSGYLADEQFF. CDR3 in DNA: TGTGCCAGCAGTGGATACCTAGCGGATGAGCAGTTCTTC.

CDR3 sequence: CSAQGGGTEAFF. The CDR3 region has the DNA TGCAGCGCCCAGGGGGGTGGCACTGAAGCTTTCTTT. The gene calls are TRBV29-1 and TRBJ1-1; 7 bases match TRBD1. With 7 bases clipped from V and 4 bases from J, the junction kept 6 bases outside the gene matches. This CDR3 has 12 amino acids. The V gene's germline CDR1 is SQVTM and CDR2 ANQGSEA. The whole variable domain, remainder taken from reference TRBV29-1 and TRBJ1-1, is SAVISQKPSRDICQRGTSLTIQCQVDSQVTMMFWYRQQPGQSLTLIATANQGSEATYESGFVIDKFPISRPNLTFSTLTVSNMSPEDSSIYLCSAQGGGTEAFFGQGTRLTVV.